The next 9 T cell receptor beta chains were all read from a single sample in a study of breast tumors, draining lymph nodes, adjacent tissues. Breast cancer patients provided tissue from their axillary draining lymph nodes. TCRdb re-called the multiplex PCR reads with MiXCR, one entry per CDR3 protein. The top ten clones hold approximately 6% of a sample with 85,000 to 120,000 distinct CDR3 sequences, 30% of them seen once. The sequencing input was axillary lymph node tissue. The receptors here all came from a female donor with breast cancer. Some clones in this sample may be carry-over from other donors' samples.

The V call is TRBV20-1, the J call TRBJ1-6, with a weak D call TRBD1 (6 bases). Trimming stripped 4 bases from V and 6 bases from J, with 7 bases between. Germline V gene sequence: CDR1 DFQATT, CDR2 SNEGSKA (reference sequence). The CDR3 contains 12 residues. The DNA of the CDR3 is TGCAGTGCTACCAGGGGTAATTCACCCCTCCACTTT. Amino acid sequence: CSATRGNSPLHF.

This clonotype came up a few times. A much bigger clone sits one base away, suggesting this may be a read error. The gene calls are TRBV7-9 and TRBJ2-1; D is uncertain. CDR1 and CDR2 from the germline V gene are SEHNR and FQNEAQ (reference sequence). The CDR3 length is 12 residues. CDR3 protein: CASSPDYNEQSF. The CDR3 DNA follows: TGTGCCAGCAGCCCTGATTACAATGAGCAGTCCTTC.

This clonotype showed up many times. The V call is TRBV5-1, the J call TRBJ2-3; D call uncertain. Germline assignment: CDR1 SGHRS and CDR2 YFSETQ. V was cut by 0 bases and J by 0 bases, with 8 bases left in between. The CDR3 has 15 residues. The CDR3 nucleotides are TGCGCCAGCAGCTTGGTCAGTACTAGCACAGATACGCAGTATTTT. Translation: CASSLVSTSTDTQYF.

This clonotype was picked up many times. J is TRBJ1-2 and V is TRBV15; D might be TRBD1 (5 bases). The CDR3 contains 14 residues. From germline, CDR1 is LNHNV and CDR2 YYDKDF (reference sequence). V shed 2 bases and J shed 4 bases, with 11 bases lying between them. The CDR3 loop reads CATSRPGHSYGYTF. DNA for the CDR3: TGTGCCACCAGCAGACCCGGACACAGCTATGGCTACACCTTC. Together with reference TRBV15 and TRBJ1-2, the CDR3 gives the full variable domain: DAMVIQNPRYQVTQFGKPVTLSCSQTLNHNVMYWYQQKSSQAPKLLFHYYDKDFNNEADTPDNFQSRRPNTSFCFLDIRSPGLGDTAMYLCATSRPGHSYGYTFGSGTRLTVV.

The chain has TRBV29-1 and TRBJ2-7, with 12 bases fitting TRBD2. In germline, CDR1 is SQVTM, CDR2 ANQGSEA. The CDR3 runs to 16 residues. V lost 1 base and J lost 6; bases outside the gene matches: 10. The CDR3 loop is CSVEGLAGGEGGEQYF. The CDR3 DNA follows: TGCAGCGTTGAAGGCCTAGCGGGAGGGGAGGGAGGCGAGCAGTACTTC.

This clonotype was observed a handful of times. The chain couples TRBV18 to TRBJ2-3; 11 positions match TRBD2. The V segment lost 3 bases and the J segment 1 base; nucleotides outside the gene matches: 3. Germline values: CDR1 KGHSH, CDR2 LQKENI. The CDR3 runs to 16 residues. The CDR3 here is CASSPLAGGGTDTQYF. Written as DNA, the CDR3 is TGTGCCAGCTCACCCCTAGCGGGGGGAGGCACAGATACGCAGTATTTT.

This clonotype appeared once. As DNA, the CDR3 is TGTGCCAGCAGCTTAGCGTATGGTGGGTTTGAGACCCAGTACTTC. Protein product: CASSLAYGGFETQYF. The chain uses TRBV7-4 and TRBJ2-5; D uncertain. With 0 bases removed from V and 5 bases from J, the gap between germline ends came to 13 bases. CDR3 size: 15 residues. Germline CDR1 and CDR2: SGHVT and SQSDAQ.

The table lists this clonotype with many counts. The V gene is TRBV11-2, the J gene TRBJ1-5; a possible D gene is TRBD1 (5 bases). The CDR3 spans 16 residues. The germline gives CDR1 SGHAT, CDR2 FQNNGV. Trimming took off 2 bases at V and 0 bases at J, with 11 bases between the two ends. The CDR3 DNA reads TGTGCCAGCAGCTTAAGCCGGGGCAATAGCAATCAGCCCCAGCATTTT. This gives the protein CASSLSRGNSNQPQHF.

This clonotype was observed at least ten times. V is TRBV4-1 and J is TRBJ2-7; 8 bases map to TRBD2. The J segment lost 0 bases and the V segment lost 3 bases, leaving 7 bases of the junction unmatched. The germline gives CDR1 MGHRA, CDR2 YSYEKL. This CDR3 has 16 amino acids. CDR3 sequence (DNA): TGCGCCAGCAGCCAGGAAATAGCGGGAAGCTCCTACGAGCAGTACTTC. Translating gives CASSQEIAGSSYEQYF.